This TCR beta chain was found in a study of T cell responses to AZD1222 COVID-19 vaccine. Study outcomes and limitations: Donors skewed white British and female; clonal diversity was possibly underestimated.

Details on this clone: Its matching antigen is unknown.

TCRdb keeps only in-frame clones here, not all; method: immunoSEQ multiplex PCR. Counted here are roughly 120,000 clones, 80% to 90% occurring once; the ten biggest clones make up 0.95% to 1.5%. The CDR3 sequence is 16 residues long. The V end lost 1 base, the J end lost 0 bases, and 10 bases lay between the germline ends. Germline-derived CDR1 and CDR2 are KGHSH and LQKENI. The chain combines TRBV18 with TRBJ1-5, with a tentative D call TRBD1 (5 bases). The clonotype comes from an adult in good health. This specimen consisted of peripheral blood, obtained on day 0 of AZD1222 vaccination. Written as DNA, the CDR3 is TGTGCCAGCTCACCACGGGGAGGGGATAGCAATCAGCCCCAGCATTTT. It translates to CASSPRGGDSNQPQHF.